Listed here are 5 T cell receptor beta chains from one sample, sequenced in a study of CD8 T cells in ankylosing spondylitis. TCRdb processed the 5' RACE reads anew with MiXCR; each CDR3 protein has one entry. Of roughly 220,000 distinct CDR3 sequences listed, approximately 10% are singletons. Input material: blood, either unsorted or a sorted T cell fraction (not recorded which). These receptors originate from a male donor with ankylosing spondylitis or in good health (not recorded which).

The sample holds a few counts of this clonotype. The CDR3 loop is CASSIDGRVQRQPQHF. CDR3 bases: TGTGCCAGTAGTATAGATGGAAGGGTGCAGAGACAGCCCCAGCATTTT. The chain carries TRBV19 and TRBJ1-5, with D unresolved. Looked up from germline, CDR1 is LNHDA and CDR2 is SQIVND (reference sequence). Trimming left V 0 bases short and J 7 bases short, with 16 bases between. CDR3 length equals 16 residues.

This clonotype was observed many times. This chain joins TRBV5-1 and TRBJ2-3, with a weak D call TRBD1 (6 bases). Between the trimmed V and J ends, which lost 4 bases and 0 bases, there was a span of 12 bases. CDR3 size: 15 residues. Germline V gene data show CDR1 as SGHRS and CDR2 as YFSETQ. The CDR3 nucleotides are TGCGCCAGCAGCCCACAGGGTTTCAGCACAGATACGCAGTATTTT. This gives the protein CASSPQGFSTDTQYF.

Notes on this clonotype: With a much larger clone just one base away, this may be a read error. The gene calls are TRBV5-1 and TRBJ2-7; D is perhaps TRBD2 (5 bases). CDR1 is SGHRS, CDR2 YFSETQ, per germline. CDR3 length: 14 residues. With 4 bases removed from V and 3 bases from J, the gap between germline ends came to 14 bases. Here the CDR3 DNA reads TGCGCCAGCAGCCCGGGGTGTCTCCTCTACGAGCAGTACTTC. Translating it yields CASSPGCLLYEQYF.

This clonotype occurred many times. The chain is built from TRBV6-4 and TRBJ2-1; tentative D call: TRBD1 (6 bases). The CDR3 length is 15 residues. Per the germline V gene, CDR1 is MRHNA and CDR2 is SNTAGT. V was cut by 5 bases and J by 0 bases, with 11 bases left in between. This CDR3 reads CASSQGFSSYNEQFF. Written as DNA, the CDR3 is TGTGCCAGCAGTCAGGGGTTTTCCTCCTACAATGAGCAGTTCTTC.

This clonotype was observed a few times. This sequence joins TRBV27 and TRBJ2-5, with 7 bases identical to TRBD1. Germline V gives CDR1 MNHEY, CDR2 SMNVEV (reference sequence). The V and J ends lost 5 bases and 1 base, in that order; junction bases with no gene match: 7. The CDR3 is made up of 15 amino acids. The DNA of the CDR3 is TGTGCCAGCAGTCTAGGGGGCCTAATCCAAGAGACCCAGTACTTC. Translation gives CASSLGGLIQETQYF.